The text below deals with one T cell receptor beta chain. The authors' processing: Nucleated cell counts were estimated from reference gene primer amplification. The method was immunoSEQ multiplex PCR; TCRdb's version includes in-frame clones alone and lacks a portion of them. Clone size and V and J calls were adopted from that table, with D and trimming inferred from the DNA. The data contain 150,000 or so clones, 80% to 90% of them seen just once; the ten biggest clones take up about 38%. This sample was taken from a study of blood T cell repertoires in COVID-19. The overall study: The study drew acute and convalescent COVID-19 samples from the United States, Italy and Spain.

CDR1 MGHDK and CDR2 SYGVNS come from the germline V gene. Trimming cost V 4 bases and J 6 bases, with 12 bases left between them. This CDR3 is 13 amino acids long. The V gene is TRBV25-1, the J gene TRBJ1-1; D perhaps matches TRBD1 (6 bases). This TCR came from a human donor in a cohort sampled during active COVID-19. Material: peripheral blood. CDR3 sequence reads: CASSAQGRAEAFF. CDR3 nucleotide sequence: TGTGCCAGCAGTGCCCAGGGGAGGGCTGAAGCTTTCTTT.